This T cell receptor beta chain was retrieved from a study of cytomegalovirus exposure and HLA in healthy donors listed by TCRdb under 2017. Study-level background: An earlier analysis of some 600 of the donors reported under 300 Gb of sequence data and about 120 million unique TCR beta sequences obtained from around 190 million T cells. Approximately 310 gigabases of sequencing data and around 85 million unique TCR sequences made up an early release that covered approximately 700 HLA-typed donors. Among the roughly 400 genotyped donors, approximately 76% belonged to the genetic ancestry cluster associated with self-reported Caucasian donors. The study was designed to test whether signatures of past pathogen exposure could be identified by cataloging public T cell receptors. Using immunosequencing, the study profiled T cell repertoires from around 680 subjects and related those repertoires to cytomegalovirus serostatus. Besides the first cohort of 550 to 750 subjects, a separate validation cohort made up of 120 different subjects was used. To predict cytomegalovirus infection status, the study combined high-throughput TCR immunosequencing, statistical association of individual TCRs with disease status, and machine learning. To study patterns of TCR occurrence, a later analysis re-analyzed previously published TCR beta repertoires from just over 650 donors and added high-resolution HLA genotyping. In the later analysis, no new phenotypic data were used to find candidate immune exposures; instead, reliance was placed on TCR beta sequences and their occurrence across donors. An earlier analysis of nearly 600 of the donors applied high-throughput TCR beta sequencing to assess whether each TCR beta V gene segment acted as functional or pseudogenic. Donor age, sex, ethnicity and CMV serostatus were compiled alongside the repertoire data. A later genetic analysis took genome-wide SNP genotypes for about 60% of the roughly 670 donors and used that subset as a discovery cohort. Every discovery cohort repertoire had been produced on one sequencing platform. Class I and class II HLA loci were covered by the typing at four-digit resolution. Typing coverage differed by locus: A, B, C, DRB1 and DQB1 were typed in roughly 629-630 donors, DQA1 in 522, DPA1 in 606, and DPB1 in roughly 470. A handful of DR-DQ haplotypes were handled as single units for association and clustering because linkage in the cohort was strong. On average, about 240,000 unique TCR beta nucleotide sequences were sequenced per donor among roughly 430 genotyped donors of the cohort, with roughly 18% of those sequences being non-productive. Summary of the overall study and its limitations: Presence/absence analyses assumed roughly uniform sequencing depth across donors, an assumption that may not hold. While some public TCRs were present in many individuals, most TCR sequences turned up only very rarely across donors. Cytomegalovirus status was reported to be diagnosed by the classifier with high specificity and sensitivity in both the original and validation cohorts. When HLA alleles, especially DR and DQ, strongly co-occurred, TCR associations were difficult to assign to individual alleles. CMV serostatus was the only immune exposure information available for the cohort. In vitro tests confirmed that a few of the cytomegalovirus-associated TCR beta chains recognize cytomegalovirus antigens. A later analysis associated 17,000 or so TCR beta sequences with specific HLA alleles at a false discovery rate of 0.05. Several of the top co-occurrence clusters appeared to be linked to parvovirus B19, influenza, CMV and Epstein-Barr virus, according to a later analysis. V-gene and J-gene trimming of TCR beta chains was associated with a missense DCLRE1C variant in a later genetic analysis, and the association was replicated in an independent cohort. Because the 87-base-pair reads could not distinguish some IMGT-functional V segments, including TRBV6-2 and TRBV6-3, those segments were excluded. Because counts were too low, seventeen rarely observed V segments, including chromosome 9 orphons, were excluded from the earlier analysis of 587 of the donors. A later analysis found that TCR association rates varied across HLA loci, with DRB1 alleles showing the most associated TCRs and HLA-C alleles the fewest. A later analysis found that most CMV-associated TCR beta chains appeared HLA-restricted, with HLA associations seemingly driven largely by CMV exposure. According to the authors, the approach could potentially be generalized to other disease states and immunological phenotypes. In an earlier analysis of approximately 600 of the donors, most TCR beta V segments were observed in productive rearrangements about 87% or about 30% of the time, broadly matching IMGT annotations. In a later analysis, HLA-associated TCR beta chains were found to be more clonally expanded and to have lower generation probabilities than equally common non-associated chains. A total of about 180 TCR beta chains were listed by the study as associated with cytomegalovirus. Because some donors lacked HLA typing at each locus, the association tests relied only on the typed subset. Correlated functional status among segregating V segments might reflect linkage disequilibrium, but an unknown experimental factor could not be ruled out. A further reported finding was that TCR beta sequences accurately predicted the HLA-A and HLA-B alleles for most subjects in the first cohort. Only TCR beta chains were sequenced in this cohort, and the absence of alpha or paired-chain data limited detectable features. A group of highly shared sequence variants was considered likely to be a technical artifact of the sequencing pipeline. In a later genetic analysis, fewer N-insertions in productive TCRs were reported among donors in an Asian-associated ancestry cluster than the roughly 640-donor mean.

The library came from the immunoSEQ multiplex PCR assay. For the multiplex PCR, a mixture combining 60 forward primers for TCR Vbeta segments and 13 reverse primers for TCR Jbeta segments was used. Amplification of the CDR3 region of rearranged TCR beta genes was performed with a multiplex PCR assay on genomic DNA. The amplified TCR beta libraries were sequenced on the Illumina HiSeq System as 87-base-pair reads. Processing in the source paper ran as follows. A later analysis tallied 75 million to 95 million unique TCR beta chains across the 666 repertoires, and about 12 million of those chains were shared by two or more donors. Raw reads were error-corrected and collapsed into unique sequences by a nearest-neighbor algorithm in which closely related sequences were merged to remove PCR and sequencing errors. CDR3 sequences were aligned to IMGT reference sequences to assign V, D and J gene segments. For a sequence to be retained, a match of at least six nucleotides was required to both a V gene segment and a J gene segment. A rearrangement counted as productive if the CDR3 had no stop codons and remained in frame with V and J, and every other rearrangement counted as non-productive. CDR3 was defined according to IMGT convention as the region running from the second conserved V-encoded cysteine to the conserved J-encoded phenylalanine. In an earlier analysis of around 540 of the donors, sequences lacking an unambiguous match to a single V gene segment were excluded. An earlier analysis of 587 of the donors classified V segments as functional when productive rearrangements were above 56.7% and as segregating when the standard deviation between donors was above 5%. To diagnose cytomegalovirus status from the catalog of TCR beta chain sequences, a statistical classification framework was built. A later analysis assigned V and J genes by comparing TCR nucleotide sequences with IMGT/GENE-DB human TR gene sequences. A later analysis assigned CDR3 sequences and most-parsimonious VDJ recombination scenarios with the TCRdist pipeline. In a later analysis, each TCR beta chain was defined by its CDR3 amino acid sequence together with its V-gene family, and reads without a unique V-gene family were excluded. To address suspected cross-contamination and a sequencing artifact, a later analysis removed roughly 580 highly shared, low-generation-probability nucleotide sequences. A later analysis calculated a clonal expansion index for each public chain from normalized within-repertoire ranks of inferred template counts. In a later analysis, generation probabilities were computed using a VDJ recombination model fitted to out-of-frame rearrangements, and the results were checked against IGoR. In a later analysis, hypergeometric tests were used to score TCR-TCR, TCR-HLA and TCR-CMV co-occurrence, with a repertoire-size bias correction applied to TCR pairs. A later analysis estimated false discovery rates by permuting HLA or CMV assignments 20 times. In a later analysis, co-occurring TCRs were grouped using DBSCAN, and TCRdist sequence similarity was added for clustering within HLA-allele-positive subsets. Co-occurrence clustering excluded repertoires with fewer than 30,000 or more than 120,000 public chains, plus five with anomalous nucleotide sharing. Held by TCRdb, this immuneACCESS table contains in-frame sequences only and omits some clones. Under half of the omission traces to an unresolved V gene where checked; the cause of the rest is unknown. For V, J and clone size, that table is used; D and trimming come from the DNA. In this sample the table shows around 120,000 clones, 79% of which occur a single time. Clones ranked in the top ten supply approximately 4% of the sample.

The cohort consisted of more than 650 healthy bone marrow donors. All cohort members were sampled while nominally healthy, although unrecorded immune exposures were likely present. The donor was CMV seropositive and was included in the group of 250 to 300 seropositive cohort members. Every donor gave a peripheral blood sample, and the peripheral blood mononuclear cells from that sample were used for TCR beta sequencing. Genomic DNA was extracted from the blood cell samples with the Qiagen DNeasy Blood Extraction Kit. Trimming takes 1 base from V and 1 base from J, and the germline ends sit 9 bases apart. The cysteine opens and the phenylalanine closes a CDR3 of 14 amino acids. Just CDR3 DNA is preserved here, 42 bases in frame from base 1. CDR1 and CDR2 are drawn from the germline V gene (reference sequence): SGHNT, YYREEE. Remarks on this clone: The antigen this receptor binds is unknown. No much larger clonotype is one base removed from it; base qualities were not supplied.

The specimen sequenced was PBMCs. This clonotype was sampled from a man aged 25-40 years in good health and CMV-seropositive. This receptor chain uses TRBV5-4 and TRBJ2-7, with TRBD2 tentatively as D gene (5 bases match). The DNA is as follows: TGTGCCAGCAGCTTGAGTAGAGGGTCCTACGAGCAGTACTTC. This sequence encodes CASSLSRGSYEQYF.